Below, 5 T cell receptor beta chains from the same sample are listed, as sequenced in a study of OX40 agonist ivuxolimab in advanced cancers. TCRdb's table, derived via immunoSEQ multiplex PCR, lists solely in-frame clones and lacks some. The sample has 55,000 to 80,000 clones; roughly nine tenths are singletons. The sample consisted of CD4+ or CD8+ T cells sorted from blood, taken in a trial of the OX40 agonist ivuxolimab. Source of these receptors: an adult with an advanced solid tumor such as melanoma, head and neck, liver or kidney cancer.

V is TRBV7-3 and J is TRBJ2-2, with D possibly matching TRBD2 (5 bases). CDR3 size: 11 residues. Germline values: CDR1 SGHTA, CDR2 FQGTGA. V lost 8 bases and J 7 bases, leaving 8 bases between the germline ends. The CDR3 here is CASGLGGELFF. The DNA for the CDR3 is TGTGCCAGCGGACTTGGCGGGGAGCTGTTTTTT.

The chain joins TRBV5-4 to TRBJ2-3; 8 nucleotides match TRBD2. The V gene end was trimmed by 7 bases and the J gene end by 4 bases; junction bases not matched to a gene: 14. CDR1 and CDR2 from the germline V gene are SGHNT and YYREEE (reference sequence). The CDR3 spans 16 residues. DNA for the CDR3: TGTGCCAGCCACCGGGGGCGGGAGGCGGGGGCAGATACGCAGTATTTT. This encodes CASHRGREAGADTQYF.

This chain uses TRBV2 with TRBJ1-1; a weak D match, TRBD1 (6 bases). Trimming left V 6 bases short and J 6 bases short, with 20 bases between. This CDR3 contains 15 residues. Germline-derived CDR1 and CDR2 are SNHLY and FYNNEI. The CDR3 is CASRESGVLGSEAFF. As DNA, the CDR3 is TGTGCCAGCAGGGAATCAGGGGTTTTAGGGTCTGAAGCTTTCTTT.

The V call is TRBV19, the J call TRBJ2-2; 9 nucleotides agree with TRBD1. CDR3 length: 14 residues. After removal of 6 bases from V and 4 bases from J, the junction contained 3 bases not matched to a gene. CDR1 LNHDA and CDR2 SQIVND come from the germline V gene (reference sequence). The CDR3 spells CASRTTGGTGELFF. CDR3 in DNA: TGTGCCAGTAGAACGACAGGGGGCACCGGGGAGCTGTTTTTT. Together with reference TRBV19 and TRBJ2-2, the CDR3 gives the full variable domain: DGGITQSPKYLFRKEGQNVTLSCEQNLNHDAMYWYRQDPGQGLRLIYYSQIVNDFQKGDIAEGYSVSREKKESFPLTVTSAQKNPTAFYLCASRTTGGTGELFFGEGSRLTVL.

This clone was recorded once. The chain employs TRBV11-2 and TRBJ2-5, with 8 bases aligning to TRBD2. The CDR3 sequence is 17 residues long. The V gene end was trimmed by 6 bases and the J gene end by 7 bases; junction bases not matched to a gene: 19. Germline V CDR1 and CDR2: SGHAT, FQNNGV. The CDR3 nucleotides are TGTGCCAGCAGGGGAAGCGGGAGAGCCGCTTCTTTCGTGACCCAGTACTTC. Encoded protein: CASRGSGRAASFVTQYF.